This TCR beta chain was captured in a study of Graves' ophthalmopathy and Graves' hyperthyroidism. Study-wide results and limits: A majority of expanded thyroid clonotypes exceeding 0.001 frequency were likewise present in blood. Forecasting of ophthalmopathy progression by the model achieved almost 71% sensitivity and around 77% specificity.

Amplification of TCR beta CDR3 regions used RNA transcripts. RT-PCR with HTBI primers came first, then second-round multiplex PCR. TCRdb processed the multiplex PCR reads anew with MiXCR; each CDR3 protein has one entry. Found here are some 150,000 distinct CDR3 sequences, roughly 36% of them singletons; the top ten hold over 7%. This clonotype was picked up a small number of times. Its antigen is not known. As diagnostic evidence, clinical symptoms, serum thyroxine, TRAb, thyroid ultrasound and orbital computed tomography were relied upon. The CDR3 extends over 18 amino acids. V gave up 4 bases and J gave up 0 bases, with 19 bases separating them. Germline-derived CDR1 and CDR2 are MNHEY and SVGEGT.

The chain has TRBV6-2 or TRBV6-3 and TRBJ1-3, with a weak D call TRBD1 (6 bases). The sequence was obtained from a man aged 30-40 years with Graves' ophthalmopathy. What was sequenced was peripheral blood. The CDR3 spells CASSFSLSGTSSGNTIYF. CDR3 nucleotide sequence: TGTGCCAGCAGTTTCTCCCTTTCCGGGACAAGCTCTGGAAACACCATATATTTT.